The sample holds one count of the clone carrying this TCR beta chain. The sample is drawn from a study of blood T cell repertoires in COVID-19. The method was immunoSEQ multiplex PCR; TCRdb's version includes in-frame clones alone and lacks a portion of them. The sample holds about 100,000 clones; about 87% are singletons and the top ten take 2.5% to 3.5%. Germline V lookup: CDR1 SGHRS, CDR2 YFSETQ. CDR3 size: 15 residues. V shed 4 bases, J shed 2 bases, and the junction held 6 bases outside the gene matches. Sequenced material: peripheral blood. V usage is TRBV5-1 and J usage is TRBJ2-1, with 7 positions matching TRBD1. The sequence was collected from a man aged 50-59 years with active or convalescent COVID-19. CDR3 sequence: CASSTGQPTYNEQFF. In DNA form, the CDR3 reads TGCGCCAGCAGCACGGGACAGCCAACCTACAATGAGCAGTTCTTC.